The 18 T cell receptor beta chains below come from one sample, sequenced in a study of CXCR3-negative and CXCR3-positive naive CD8 T cells. Whole-study results and caveats: More hydrophobic TRB CDR3s occurred in CXCR3-positive than in CXCR3-negative naive cells.

5' RACE with UMI labels generated the TRB cDNA libraries. TCRdb re-called the 5' RACE reads; every CDR3 protein appears as one record, without DNA. This table holds some 140,000 distinct CDR3 sequences. Their antigen targets remain unknown. Material: naive CXCR3+ CD8+ T cells from blood. Regarding subset: CD45RO-CCR7+CD27+CD95- naive CD8+ T cells expressing CXCR3 (TNR3+). All receptors come from a human donor in good health. Some clones in this sample may be carry-over from other donors' samples.

The V gene is TRBV9, the J gene TRBJ2-7. Germline assignment: CDR1 SGDLS and CDR2 YYNGEE. This CDR3 comprises 13 residues. CDR3 region: CASSPAVGYEQYF. The variable domain in full, with the rest retrieved from reference TRBV9 and TRBJ2-7, is DSGVTQTPKHLITATGQRVTLRCSPRSGDLSVYWYQQSLDQGLQFLIQYYNGEERAKGNILERFSAQQFPDLHSELNLSSLELGDSALYFCASSPAVGYEQYFGPGTRLTVT.

This sequence joins TRBV13 and TRBJ2-1. The germline gives CDR1 PRHDT, CDR2 FYEKMQ (reference sequence). The CDR3 covers 15 residues. CDR3 residues: CASSLGGPPYNEQFF. Looking up the rest from reference TRBV13 and TRBJ2-1 gives the full variable domain: AAGVIQSPRHLIKEKRETATLKCYPIPRHDTVYWYQQGPGQDPQFLISFYEKMQSDKGSIPDRFSAQQFSDYHSELNMSSLELGDSALYFCASSLGGPPYNEQFFGPGTRLTVL.

J is TRBJ1-5 and V is TRBV4-1. Germline V CDR1 and CDR2: MGHRA, YSYEKL. CDR3 length: 13 amino acids. The CDR3 loop is CASSQVTNQPEHF.

V gene TRBV7-9 combines with J gene TRBJ1-4. The CDR3 loop spans 12 amino acids. The germline V gene encodes CDR1 SEHNR and CDR2 FQNEAQ (reference sequence). The CDR3 protein is CASSNPGLELFF.

The chain combines TRBV29-1 with TRBJ2-2; the TCRdb call, TRBD2, lacks DNA for checking. The V gene's germline CDR1 is SQVTM and CDR2 ANQGSEA. This CDR3 region has 14 residues. The CDR3 reads CSVVSGSGTGELFF.

The V and J genes are TRBV29-1 and TRBJ1-2. The length of the CDR3 is 14 residues. Germline V CDR1 and CDR2: SQVTM, ANQGSEA. The CDR3 region is CSVEEGLWNYGYTF.

This chain uses TRBV7-9 with TRBJ2-7. The CDR3 consists of 12 residues. Germline V gene sequence: CDR1 SEHNR, CDR2 FQNEAQ (reference sequence). The CDR3 loop reads CASSLAGVEQYF.

The V and J genes are TRBV6-6 and TRBJ2-1; TCRdb reports TRBD1, a call that lacks DNA to check it against. Germline CDR1 reads MNHNY; CDR2 reads SVGAGI (reference sequence). The CDR3 covers 13 residues. CDR3 region: CASTPGLGNEQFF.

The V call is TRBV7-6, the J call TRBJ2-2. The V gene's germline CDR1 is SGHVS and CDR2 FNYEAQ. CDR3 length: 16 residues. The CDR3 here is CASSPPLGYGFGELFF.

This chain links TRBV29-1 with TRBJ2-1; TCRdb's D call of TRBD1 is untestable without DNA. Germline CDR1 is SQVTM and CDR2 is ANQGSEA. The CDR3 loop spans 16 amino acids. The CDR3 spells CSVVMYPGQVYNEQFF.

The rearrangement uses TRBV7-6 and TRBJ1-3; TCRdb's D call of TRBD1 is untestable without DNA. This CDR3 region has 17 residues. CDR1 and CDR2 from the germline V gene are SGHVS and FNYEAQ. Here the CDR3 reads CASSLEWQGGSGNTIYF. Full variable domain (outside the CDR3, taken from reference TRBV7-6 and TRBJ1-3): GAGVSQSPRYKVTKRGQDVALRCDPISGHVSLYWYRQALGQGPEFLTYFNYEAQQDKSGLPNDRFSAERPEGSISTLTIQRTEQRDSAMYRCASSLEWQGGSGNTIYFGEGSWLTVV.

The rearrangement joins TRBV10-3 to TRBJ2-1; the D call of TRBD2 rests on TCRdb alone, since no DNA is present to check it. Germline lookup yields CDR1 ENHRY and CDR2 SYGVKD. CDR3 length: 18 amino acids. Here the CDR3 reads CAIKQGLAGGRLYNEQFF.

The chain uses TRBV7-7 and TRBJ2-7. There are 13 residues in the CDR3. Germline V gene lookup returns CDR1 SSHAT and CDR2 FNYEAQ (reference sequence). The CDR3 spells CASSLAVSGEQYF. The full variable domain, rest sourced from reference TRBV7-7 and TRBJ2-7, is GAGVSQSPRYKVTKRGQDVTLRCDPISSHATLYWYQQALGQGPEFLTYFNYEAQPDKSGLPSDRFSAERPEGSISTLTIQRTEQRDSAMYRCASSLAVSGEQYFGPGTRLTVT.

The CDR3: CAISEPGGGLHCYNEQFF. J is TRBJ2-1 and V is TRBV10-3; the D call from TCRdb, TRBD2, cannot be confirmed without DNA. CDR3 length: 18 residues. Germline V gene lookup returns CDR1 ENHRY and CDR2 SYGVKD.

The genes are TRBV27 and TRBJ2-5. Germline-derived CDR1 and CDR2 are MNHEY and SMNVEV (reference sequence). CDR3 length: 13 amino acids. The chain's CDR3 is CASSSQVEETQYF.

J is TRBJ2-7 and V is TRBV6-6; no DNA is available, so the TRBD2 call from TCRdb remains unchecked. The CDR3 loop spans 12 amino acids. Germline-derived CDR1 and CDR2 are MNHNY and SVGAGI (reference sequence). CDR3 region: CAIAEGTYEQYF.

The chain is built from TRBV21-1 and TRBJ2-3; TCRdb's assignment of TRBD2 cannot be checked, as there is no DNA. TRBV21-1 is a documented pseudogene. This CDR3 is 17 amino acids long. CDR3 protein: CASSKSGIREGTDTQYF.

The chain joins TRBV15 to TRBJ2-5; TCRdb's D call, TRBD1, is unchecked because there is no DNA. The CDR3 has 13 residues. Germline assignment: CDR1 LNHNV and CDR2 YYDKDF (reference sequence). CDR3 residues: CATSPGDAETQYF.